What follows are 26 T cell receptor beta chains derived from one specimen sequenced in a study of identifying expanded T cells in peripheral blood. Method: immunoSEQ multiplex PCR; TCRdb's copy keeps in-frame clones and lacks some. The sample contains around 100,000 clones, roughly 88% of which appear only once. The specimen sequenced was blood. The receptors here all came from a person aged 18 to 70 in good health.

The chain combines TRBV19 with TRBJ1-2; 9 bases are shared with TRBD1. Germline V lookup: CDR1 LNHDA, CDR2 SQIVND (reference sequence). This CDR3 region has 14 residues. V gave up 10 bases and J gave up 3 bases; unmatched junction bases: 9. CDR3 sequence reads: CATRTGEEYYGYTF. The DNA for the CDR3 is TGTGCCACGCGGACAGGGGAGGAGTACTATGGCTACACCTTC.

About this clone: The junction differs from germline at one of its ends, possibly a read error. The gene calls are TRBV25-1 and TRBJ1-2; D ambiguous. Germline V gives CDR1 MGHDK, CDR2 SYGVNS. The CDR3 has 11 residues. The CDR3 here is CASSENSGYTF. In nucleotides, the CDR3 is TGTGCCAGCAGCGAAAACTCTGGCTACACCTTC.

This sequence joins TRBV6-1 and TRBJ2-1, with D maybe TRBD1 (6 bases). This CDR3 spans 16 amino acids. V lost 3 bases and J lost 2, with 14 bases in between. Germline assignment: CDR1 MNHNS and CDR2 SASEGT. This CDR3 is CASSETGTPTYNEQFF. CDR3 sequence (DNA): TGTGCCAGCAGTGAGACCGGGACACCGACCTACAATGAGCAGTTCTTC.

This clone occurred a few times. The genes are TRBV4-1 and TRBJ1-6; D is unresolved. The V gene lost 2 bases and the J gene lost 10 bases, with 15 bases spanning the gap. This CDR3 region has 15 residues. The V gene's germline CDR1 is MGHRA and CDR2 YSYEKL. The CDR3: CASSQRALIGSPLHF. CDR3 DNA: TGCGCCAGCAGCCAACGGGCCCTAATAGGATCACCCCTCCACTTT.

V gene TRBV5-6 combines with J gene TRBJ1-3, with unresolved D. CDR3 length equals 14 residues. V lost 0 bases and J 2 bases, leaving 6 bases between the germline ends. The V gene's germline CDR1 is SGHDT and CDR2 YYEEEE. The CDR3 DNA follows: TGTGCCAGCAGCTTGGACGGGGCTGGAAACACCATATATTTT. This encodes CASSLDGAGNTIYF.

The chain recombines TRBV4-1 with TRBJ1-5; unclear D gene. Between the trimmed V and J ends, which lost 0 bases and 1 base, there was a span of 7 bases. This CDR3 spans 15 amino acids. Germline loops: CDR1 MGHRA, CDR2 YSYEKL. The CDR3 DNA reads TGCGCCAGCAGCCAAGAGGCACTAAGCAATCAGCCCCAGCATTTT. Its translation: CASSQEALSNQPQHF.

The CDR3, as DNA: TGTGCCAGCAGCCCTCGACTAGCGGGAGTGTCGGGTGAGCAGTTCTTC. As protein: CASSPRLAGVSGEQFF. The chain is built from TRBV7-3 and TRBJ2-1; TRBD2 matches at 12 bases. This CDR3 is 16 amino acids long. With V trimmed by 5 bases and J by 9 bases, 11 bases remained unmatched. Per the germline V gene, CDR1 is SGHTA and CDR2 is FQGTGA. The variable domain in full, with the rest retrieved from reference TRBV7-3 and TRBJ2-1, is GAGVSQTPSNKVTEKGKYVELRCDPISGHTALYWYRQSLGQGPEFLIYFQGTGAADDSGLPNDRFFAVRPEGSVSTLKIQRTERGDSAVYLCASSPRLAGVSGEQFFGPGTRLTVL.

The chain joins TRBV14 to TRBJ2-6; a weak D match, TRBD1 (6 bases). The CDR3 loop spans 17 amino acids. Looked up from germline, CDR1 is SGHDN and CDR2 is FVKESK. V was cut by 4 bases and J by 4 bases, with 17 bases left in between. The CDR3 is CASSPQGPWVGANVLTF. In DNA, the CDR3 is TGTGCCAGCAGCCCGCAGGGGCCATGGGTAGGGGCCAACGTCCTGACTTTC.

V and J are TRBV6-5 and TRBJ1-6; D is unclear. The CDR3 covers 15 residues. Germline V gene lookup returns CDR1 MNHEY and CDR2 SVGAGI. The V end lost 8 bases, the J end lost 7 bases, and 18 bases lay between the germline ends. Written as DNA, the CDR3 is TGTGCCAGCGTTCCCGCCGCCAGCGGGAATTCACCCCTCCACTTT. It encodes CASVPAASGNSPLHF.

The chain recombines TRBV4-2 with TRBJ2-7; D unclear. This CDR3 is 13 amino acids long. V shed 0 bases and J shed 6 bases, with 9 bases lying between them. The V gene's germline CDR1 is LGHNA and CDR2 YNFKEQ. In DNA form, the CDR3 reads TGTGCCAGCAGCCAAGAGGTGAGGCCCGAGCAGTACTTC. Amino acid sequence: CASSQEVRPEQYF.

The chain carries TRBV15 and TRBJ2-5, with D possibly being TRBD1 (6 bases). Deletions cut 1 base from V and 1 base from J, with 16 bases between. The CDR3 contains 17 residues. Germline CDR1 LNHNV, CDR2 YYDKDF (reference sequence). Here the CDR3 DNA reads TGTGCCACCAGCAGAGGGCCCCACAGGGTCACCCAAGAGACCCAGTACTTC. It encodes CATSRGPHRVTQETQYF.

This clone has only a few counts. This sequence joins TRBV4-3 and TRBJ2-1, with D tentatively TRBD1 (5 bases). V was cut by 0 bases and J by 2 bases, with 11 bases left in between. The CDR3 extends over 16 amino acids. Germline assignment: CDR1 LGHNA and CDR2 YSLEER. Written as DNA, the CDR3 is TGCGCCAGCAGCCAAGATAGCAGGGTCCCCTACAATGAGCAGTTCTTC. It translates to CASSQDSRVPYNEQFF.

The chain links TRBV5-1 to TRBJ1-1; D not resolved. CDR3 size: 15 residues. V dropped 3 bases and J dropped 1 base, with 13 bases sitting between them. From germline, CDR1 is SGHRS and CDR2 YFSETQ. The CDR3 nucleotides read TGCGCCAGCAGCTCCCTGGGTCGGGGGAACACTGAAGCTTTCTTT. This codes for CASSSLGRGNTEAFF. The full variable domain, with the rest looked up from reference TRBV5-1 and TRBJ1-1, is KAGVTQTPRYLIKTRGQQVTLSCSPISGHRSVSWYQQTPGQGLQFLFEYFSETQRNKGNFPGRFSGRQFSNSRSEMNVSTLELGDSALYLCASSSLGRGNTEAFFGQGTRLTVV.

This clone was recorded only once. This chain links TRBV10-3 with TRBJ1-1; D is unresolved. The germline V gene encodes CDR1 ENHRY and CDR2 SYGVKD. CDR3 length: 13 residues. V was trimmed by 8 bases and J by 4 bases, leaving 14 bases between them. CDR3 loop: CAIGTERSTEAFF. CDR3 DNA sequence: TGTGCCATCGGCACAGAGAGGAGCACTGAAGCTTTCTTT.

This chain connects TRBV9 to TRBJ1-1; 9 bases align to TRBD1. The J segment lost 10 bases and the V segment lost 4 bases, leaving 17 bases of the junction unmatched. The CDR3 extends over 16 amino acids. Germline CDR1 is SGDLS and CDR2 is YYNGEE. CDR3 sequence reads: CASSPSTWDRVSGAFF. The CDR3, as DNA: TGTGCCAGCAGCCCCAGCACATGGGACAGGGTGTCGGGAGCTTTCTTT.

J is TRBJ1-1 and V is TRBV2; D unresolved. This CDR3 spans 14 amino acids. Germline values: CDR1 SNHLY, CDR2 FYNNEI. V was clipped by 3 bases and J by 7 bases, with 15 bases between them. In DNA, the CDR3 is TGTGCCAGCAGTGACCCCGATGGCACCCATGAAGCTTTCTTT. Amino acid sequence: CASSDPDGTHEAFF.

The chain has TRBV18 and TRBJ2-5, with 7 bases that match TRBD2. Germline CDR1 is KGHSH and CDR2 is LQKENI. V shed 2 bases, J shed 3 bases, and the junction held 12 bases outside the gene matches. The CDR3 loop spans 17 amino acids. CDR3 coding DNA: TGTGCCAGCTCACCAGAAGTGACAGCGGGGCCCGAAGAGACCCAGTACTTC. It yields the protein CASSPEVTAGPEETQYF. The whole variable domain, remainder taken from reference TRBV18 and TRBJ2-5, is NAGVMQNPRHLVRRRGQEARLRCSPMKGHSHVYWYRQLPEEGLKFMVYLQKENIIDESGMPKERFSAEFPKEGPSILRIQQVVRGDSAAYFCASSPEVTAGPEETQYFGPGTRLLVL.

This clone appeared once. CDR3 sequence reads: CASSQDLGTGFYGYTF. The CDR3 nucleotides read TGCGCCAGCAGCCAAGATCTCGGGACAGGATTTTATGGCTACACCTTC. The J gene is TRBJ1-2, the V gene TRBV4-3; 8 bases fit TRBD1. Looked up from germline, CDR1 is LGHNA and CDR2 is YSLEER. Trimming removed 0 bases from V and 5 bases from J; junction bases left unmatched: 8. This CDR3 contains 16 residues.

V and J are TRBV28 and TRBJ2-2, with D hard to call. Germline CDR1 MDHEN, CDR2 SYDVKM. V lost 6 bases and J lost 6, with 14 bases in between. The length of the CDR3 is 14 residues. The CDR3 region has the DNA TGTGCCAGCAGCCGACTGAGTGGGCCCGGGGAGCTGTTTTTT. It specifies CASSRLSGPGELFF.

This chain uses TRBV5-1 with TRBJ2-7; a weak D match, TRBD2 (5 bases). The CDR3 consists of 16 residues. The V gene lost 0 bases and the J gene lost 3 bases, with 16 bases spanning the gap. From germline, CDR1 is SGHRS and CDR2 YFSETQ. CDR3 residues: CASSLEGQRTFYEQYF. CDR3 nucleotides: TGCGCCAGCAGCTTGGAAGGGCAGCGGACCTTCTACGAGCAGTACTTC.

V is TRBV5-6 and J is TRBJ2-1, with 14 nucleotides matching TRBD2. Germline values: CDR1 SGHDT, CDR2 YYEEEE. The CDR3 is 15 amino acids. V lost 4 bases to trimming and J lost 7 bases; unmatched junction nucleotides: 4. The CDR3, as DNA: TGTGCCAGCAGCCTGGGACTAGCGGGAGCGAATGAGCAGTTCTTC. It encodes CASSLGLAGANEQFF.

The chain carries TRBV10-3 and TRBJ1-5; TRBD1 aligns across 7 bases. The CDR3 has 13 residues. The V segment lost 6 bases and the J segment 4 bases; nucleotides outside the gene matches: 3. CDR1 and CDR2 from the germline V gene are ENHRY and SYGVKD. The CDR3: CAIRTGPNQPQHF. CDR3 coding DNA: TGTGCCATCAGGACAGGGCCAAATCAGCCCCAGCATTTT.

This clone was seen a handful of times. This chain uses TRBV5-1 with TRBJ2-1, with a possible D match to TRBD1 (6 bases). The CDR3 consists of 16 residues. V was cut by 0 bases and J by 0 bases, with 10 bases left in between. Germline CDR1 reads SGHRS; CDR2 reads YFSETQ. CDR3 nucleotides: TGCGCCAGCAGCTTGGAGGGACATGCCTCCTACAATGAGCAGTTCTTC. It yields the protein CASSLEGHASYNEQFF.

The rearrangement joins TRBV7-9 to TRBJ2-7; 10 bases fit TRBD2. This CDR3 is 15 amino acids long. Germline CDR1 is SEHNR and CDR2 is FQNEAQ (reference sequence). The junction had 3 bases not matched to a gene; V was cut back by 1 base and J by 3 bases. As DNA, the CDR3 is TGTGCCAGCAGCTTAGTGCTAGCGGGAGTCTACGAGCAGTACTTC. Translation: CASSLVLAGVYEQYF.

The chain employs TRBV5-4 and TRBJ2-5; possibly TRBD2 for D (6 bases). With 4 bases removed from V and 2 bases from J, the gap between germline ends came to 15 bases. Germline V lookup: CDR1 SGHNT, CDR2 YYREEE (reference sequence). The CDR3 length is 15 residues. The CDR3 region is CASSVSPGLQETQYF. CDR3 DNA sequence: TGTGCCAGCAGCGTAAGCCCGGGACTTCAAGAGACCCAGTACTTC.

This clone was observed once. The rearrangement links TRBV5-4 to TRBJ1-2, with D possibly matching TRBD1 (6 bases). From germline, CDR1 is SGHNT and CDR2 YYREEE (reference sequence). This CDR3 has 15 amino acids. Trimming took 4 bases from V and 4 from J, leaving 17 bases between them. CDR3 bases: TGTGCCAGCAGCACGGCAGGGGATTGGGTCTATGGCTACACCTTC. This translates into CASSTAGDWVYGYTF.